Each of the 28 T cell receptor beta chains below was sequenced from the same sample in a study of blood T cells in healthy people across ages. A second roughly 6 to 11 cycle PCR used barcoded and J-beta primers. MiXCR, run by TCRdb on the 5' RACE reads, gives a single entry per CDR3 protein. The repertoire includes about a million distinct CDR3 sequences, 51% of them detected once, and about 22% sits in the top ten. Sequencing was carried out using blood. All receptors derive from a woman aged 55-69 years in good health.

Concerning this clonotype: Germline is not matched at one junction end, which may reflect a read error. CDR3: CASSKEWGEQFF. The CDR3 bases are TGCGCCAGCAGCAAAGAGTGGGGTGAGCAGTTCTTC. This chain joins TRBV4-3 and TRBJ2-1; D unclear. Germline V CDR1 and CDR2: LGHNA, YSLEER. The CDR3 is 12 residues long.

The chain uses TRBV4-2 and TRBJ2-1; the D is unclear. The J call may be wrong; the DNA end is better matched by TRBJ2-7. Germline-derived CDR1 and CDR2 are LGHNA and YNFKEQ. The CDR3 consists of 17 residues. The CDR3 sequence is CASSQDKGVGTYNEQYF. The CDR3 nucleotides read TGTGCCAGCAGCCAAGATAAGGGCGTGGGAACCTACAATGAGCAGTACTTC.

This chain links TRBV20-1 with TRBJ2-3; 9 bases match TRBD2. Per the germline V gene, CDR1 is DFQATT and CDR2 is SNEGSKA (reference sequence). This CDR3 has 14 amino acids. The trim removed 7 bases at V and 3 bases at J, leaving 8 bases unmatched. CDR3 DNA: TGCAGTGGAACCTTAGCGGGAGTTACAGATACGCAGTATTTT. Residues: CSGTLAGVTDTQYF.

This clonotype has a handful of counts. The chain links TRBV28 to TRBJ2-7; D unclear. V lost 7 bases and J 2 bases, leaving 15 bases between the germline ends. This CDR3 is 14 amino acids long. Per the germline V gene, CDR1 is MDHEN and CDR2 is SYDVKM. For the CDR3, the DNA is TGTGCCAGCAACTCCGTAGGGCTTACCTACGAGCAGTACTTC. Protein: CASNSVGLTYEQYF.

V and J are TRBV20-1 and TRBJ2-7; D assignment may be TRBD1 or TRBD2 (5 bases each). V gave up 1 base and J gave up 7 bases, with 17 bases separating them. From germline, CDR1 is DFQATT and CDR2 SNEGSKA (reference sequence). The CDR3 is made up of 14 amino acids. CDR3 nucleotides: TGCAGTGCTAGAGCCGGGACCGCAGCTGGGGAGCAGTACTTC. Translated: CSARAGTAAGEQYF.

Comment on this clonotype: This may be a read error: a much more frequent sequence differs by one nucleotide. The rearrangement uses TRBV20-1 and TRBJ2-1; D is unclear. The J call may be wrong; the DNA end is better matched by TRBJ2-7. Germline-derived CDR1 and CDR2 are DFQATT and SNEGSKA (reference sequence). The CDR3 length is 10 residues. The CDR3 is CSAQGNEQYF. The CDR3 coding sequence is TGCAGTGCCCAAGGGAATGAGCAGTACTTC.

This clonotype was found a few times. CDR3 region: CASTPGLAVTDTQYF. The CDR3 DNA is TGTGCCAGCACCCCGGGACTAGCGGTCACAGATACGCAGTATTTT. V usage is TRBV14 and J usage is TRBJ2-3; 11 positions match TRBD2. Germline V gene lookup returns CDR1 SGHDN and CDR2 FVKESK. V gave up 7 bases and J gave up 2 bases; unmatched junction bases: 5. The CDR3 is 15 residues long.

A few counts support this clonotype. CDR3 nucleotides: TGTGCCAGCAGCATGACAGCCAAGGAATCACCCCTCCACTTT. Translated: CASSMTAKESPLHF. V and J are TRBV7-2 and TRBJ1-6; D is perhaps TRBD1 (5 bases). V lost 5 bases to trimming and J lost 10 bases, with 15 bases between them. Germline V lookup: CDR1 SGHTA, CDR2 FQGNSA. The CDR3 spans 14 residues.

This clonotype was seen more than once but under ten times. The CDR3 nucleotides read TGTGCCAGCAGCCAATCCCGGACGGAGCAGTACTTC. This translates into CASSQSRTEQYF. This chain connects TRBV3-1 to TRBJ2-7; D not certain. Between the trimmed V and J ends, which lost 2 bases and 7 bases, there was a span of 9 bases. Germline loops: CDR1 LGHDT, CDR2 YNNKEL (reference sequence). The CDR3 totals 12 residues.

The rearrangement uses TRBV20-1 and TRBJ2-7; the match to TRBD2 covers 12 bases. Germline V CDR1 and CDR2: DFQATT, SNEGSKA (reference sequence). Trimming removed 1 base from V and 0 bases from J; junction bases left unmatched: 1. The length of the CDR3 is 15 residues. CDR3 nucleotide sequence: TGCAGTGCTAGAGTGGGACTAGCGGGCTCCTACGAGCAGTACTTC. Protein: CSARVGLAGSYEQYF.

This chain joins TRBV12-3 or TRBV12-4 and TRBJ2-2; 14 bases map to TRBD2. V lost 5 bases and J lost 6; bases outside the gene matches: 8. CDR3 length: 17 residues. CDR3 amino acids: CASSPTGLAGVPGELFF. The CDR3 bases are TGTGCCAGCAGTCCAACGGGACTAGCGGGAGTCCCCGGGGAGCTGTTTTTT.

As DNA, the CDR3 is TGCGCCAGCAGCCCGGGACTAGCGTTAGATGAGCAGTTCTTC. Encoded protein: CASSPGLALDEQFF. The V gene is TRBV5-1, the J gene TRBJ2-1; the match to TRBD2 covers 10 bases. The junction had 6 bases not matched to a gene; V was cut back by 4 bases and J by 8 bases. The CDR3 runs 14 residues. Germline V gives CDR1 SGHRS, CDR2 YFSETQ.

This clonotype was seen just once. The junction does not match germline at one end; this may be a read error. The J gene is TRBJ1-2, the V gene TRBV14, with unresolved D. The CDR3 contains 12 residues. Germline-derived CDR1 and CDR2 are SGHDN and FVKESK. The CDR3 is CASSQDWNGCTF. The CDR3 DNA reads TGTGCCAGCAGCCAAGATTGGAATGGCTGCACCTTC.

CDR3 loop: CASSQVHGGEQYF. DNA for the CDR3: TGTGCCAGCAGCCAAGTGCACGGTGGTGAGCAGTACTTC. The chain uses TRBV14 and TRBJ2-7; D gene unclear. The CDR3 contains 13 residues. Trimming pared 1 base from V and 7 bases from J, leaving 11 bases between. Germline V gene lookup returns CDR1 SGHDN and CDR2 FVKESK.

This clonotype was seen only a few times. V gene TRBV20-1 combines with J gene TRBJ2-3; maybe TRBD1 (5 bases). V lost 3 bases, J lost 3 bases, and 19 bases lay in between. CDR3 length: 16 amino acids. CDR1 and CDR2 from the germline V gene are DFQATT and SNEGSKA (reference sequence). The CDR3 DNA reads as TGCAGTGCTAGGGTCAGGGAATCGCAGCCTACAGATACGCAGTATTTT. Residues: CSARVRESQPTDTQYF.

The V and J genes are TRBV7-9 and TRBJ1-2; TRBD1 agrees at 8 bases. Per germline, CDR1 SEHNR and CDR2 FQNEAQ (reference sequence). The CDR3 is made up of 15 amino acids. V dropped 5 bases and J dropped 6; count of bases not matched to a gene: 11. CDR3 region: CASSLRRQGYDGYTF. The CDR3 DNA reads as TGTGCCAGCAGCCTCCGGCGACAGGGGTACGATGGCTACACCTTC.

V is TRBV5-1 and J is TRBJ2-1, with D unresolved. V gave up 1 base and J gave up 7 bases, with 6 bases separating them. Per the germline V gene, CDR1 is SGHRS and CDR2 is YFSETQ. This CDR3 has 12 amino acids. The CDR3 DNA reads TGCGCCAGCAGCTTGCTTGTTAATGAGCAGTTCTTC. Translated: CASSLLVNEQFF. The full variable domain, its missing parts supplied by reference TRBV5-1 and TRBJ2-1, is KAGVTQTPRYLIKTRGQQVTLSCSPISGHRSVSWYQQTPGQGLQFLFEYFSETQRNKGNFPGRFSGRQFSNSRSEMNVSTLELGDSALYLCASSLLVNEQFFGPGTRLTVL.

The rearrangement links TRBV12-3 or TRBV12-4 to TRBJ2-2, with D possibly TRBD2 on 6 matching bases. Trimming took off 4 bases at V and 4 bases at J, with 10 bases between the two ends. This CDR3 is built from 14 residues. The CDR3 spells CASSSGVGTGELFF. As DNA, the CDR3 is TGTGCCAGCAGTTCGGGGGTTGGCACCGGGGAGCTGTTTTTT.

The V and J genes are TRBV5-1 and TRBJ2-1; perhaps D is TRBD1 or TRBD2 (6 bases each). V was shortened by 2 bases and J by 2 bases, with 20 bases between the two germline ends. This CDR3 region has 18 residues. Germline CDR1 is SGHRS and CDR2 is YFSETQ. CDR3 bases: TGCGCCAGCAGCTTACCCAAAACTAGCAGGGGAACCTACAATGAGCAGTTCTTC. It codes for CASSLPKTSRGTYNEQFF.

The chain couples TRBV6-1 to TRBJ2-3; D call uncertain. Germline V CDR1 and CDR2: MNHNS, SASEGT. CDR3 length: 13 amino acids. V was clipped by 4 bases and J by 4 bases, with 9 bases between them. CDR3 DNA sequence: TGTGCCAGCAGTGCTTCCGGGTCAGATACGCAGTATTTT. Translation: CASSASGSDTQYF.

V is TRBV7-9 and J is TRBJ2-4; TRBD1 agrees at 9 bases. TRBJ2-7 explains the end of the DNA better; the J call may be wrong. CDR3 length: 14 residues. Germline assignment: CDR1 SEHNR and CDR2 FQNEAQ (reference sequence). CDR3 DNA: TGTGCCAGCAGCCGACAGGGGGGAACCTACGAGCAGTACTTC. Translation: CASSRQGGTYEQYF.

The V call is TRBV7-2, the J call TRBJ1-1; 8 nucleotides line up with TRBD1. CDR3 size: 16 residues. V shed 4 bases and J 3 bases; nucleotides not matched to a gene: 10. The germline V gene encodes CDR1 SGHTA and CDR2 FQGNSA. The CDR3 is CASSSRPGGEDTEAFF. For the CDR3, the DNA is TGTGCCAGCAGCTCGAGACCAGGGGGCGAGGACACTGAAGCTTTCTTT.

The CDR3 loop reads CSARDRGRGDTQYF. In nucleotides, the CDR3 is TGCAGTGCTAGAGATCGCGGGAGGGGAGATACGCAGTATTTT. This chain connects TRBV20-1 to TRBJ2-3; TRBD2 matches 9 bases. CDR3 length equals 14 residues. Germline V gene sequence: CDR1 DFQATT, CDR2 SNEGSKA (reference sequence). V lost 0 bases and J lost 5; bases outside the gene matches: 3.

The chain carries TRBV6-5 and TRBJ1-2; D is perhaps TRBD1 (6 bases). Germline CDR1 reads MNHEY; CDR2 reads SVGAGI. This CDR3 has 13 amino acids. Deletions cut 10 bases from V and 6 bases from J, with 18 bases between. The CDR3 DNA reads TGTGCCACCCTTGGGGGCGAGCGGAATGGCTACACCTTC. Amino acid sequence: CATLGGERNGYTF.

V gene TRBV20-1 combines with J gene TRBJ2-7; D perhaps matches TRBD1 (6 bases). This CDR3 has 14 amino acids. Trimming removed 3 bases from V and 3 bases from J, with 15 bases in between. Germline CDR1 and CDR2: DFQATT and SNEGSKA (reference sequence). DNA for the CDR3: TGCAGTGCTAGTACCCAAGGACAGTACTACGAGCAGTACTTC. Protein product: CSASTQGQYYEQYF.

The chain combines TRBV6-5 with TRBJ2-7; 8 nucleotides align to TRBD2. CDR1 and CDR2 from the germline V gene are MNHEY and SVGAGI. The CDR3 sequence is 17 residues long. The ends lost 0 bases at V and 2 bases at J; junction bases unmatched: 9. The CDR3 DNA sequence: TGTGCCAGCAGTTACTCGAAAGGGACTAGATCCGCCTACGAGCAGTACTTC. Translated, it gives CASSYSKGTRSAYEQYF.

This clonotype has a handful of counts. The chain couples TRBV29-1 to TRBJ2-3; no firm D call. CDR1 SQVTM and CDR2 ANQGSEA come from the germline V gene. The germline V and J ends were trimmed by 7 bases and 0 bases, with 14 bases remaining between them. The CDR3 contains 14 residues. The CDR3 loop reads CSGRRHASTDTQYF. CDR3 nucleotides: TGCAGCGGCAGGAGACACGCCAGCACAGATACGCAGTATTTT.

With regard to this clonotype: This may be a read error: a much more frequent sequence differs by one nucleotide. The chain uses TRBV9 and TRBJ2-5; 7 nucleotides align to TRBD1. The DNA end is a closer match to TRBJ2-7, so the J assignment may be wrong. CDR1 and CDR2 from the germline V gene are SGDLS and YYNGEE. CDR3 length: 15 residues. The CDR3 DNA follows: TGTGCCGGCAGCGTAGGCAACAGGGGCGGCGACGAGCAGTACTTC. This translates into CAGSVGNRGGDEQYF.